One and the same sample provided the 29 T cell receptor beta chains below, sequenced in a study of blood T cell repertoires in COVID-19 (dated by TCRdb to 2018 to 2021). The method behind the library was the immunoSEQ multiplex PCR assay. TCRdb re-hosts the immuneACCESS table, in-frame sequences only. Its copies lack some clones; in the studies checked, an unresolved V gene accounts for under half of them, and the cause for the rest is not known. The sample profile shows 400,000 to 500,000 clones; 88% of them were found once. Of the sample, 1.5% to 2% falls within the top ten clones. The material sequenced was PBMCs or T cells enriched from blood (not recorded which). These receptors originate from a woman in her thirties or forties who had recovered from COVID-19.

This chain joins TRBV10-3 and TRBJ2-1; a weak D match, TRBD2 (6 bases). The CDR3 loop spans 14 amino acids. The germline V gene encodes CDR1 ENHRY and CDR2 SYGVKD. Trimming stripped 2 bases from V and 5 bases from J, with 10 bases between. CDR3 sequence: CAISERGWNNEQFF. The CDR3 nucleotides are TGTGCCATCAGTGAGCGGGGGTGGAACAATGAGCAGTTCTTC.

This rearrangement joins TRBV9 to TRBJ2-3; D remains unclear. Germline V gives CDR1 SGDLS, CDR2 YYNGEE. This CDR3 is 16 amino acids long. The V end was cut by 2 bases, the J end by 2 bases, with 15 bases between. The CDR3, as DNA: TGTGCCAGCAGCGTTCAAGGTTTGCGGTACACAGATACGCAGTATTTT. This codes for CASSVQGLRYTDTQYF.

The DNA of the CDR3 is TGTGCCAGCAGTGAGACAAGAGGGAACTATGGCTACACCTTC. This gives the protein CASSETRGNYGYTF. V usage is TRBV2 and J usage is TRBJ1-2; no clear D gene. The V end lost 3 bases, the J end lost 2 bases, and 10 bases lay between the germline ends. Germline V lookup: CDR1 SNHLY, CDR2 FYNNEI. This CDR3 spans 14 amino acids.

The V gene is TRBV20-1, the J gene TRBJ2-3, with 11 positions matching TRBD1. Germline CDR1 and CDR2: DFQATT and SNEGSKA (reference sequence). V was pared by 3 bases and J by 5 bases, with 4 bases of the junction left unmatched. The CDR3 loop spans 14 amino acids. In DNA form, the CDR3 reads TGCAGTGCTAGTCGGGGGACAGGGGGAGATACGCAGTATTTT. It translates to CSASRGTGGDTQYF.

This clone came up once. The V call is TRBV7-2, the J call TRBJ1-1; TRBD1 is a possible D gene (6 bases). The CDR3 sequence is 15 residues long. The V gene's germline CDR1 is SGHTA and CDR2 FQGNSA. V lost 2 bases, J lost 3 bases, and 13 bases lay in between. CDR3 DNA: TGTGCCAGCAGCTTAATGGGGGCGCGGGACACTGAAGCTTTCTTT. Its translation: CASSLMGARDTEAFF.

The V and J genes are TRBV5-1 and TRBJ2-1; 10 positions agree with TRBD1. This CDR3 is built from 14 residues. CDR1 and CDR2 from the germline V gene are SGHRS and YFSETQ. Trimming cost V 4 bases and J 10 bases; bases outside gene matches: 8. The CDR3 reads CASSLRQGASEQFF. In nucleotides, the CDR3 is TGCGCCAGCAGCCTCCGACAGGGGGCGAGCGAGCAGTTCTTC.

CDR3 nucleotide sequence: TGTGCCAGCAGCGAAAGGGACAGGGTGGGAGAGCAGTACTTC. As protein: CASSERDRVGEQYF. The J gene is TRBJ2-7, the V gene TRBV7-8, with TRBD1 identical over 9 bases. CDR3 size: 14 residues. The germline V gene has CDR1 SGHVS and CDR2 FQNEAQ. Trimming took 5 bases from V and 7 from J; bases not matched to a gene: 9.

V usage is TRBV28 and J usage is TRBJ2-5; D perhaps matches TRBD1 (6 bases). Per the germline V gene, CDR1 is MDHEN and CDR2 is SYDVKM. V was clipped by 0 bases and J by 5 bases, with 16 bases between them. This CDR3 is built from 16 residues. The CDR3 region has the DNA TGTGCCAGCAGTTTATGGACCGGGACAAAGGGGGAGACCCAGTACTTC. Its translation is CASSLWTGTKGETQYF.

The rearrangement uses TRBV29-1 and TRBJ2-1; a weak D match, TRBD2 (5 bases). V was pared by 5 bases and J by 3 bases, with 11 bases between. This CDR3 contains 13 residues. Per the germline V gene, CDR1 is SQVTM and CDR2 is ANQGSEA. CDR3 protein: CSVIGGLYNEQFF. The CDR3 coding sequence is TGCAGCGTTATTGGCGGACTCTACAATGAGCAGTTCTTC.

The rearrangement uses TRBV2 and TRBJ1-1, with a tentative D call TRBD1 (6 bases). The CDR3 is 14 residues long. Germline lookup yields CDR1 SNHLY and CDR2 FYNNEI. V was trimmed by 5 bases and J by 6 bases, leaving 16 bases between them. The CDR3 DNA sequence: TGTGCCAGCAGTCAGGGGCAGCAAAAGTCTGAAGCTTTCTTT. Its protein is CASSQGQQKSEAFF.

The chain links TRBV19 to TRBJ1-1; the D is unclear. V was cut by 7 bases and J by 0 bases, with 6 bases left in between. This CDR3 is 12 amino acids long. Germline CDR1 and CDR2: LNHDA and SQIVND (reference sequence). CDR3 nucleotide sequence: TGTGCCAGTATCGGGGTGAACACTGAAGCTTTCTTT. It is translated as CASIGVNTEAFF.

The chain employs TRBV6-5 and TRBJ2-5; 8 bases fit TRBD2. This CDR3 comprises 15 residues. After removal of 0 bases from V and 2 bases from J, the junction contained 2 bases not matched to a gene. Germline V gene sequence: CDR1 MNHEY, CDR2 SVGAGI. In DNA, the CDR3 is TGTGCCAGCAGTTACTCGCCTAGCGGGCAAGAGACCCAGTACTTC. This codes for CASSYSPSGQETQYF.

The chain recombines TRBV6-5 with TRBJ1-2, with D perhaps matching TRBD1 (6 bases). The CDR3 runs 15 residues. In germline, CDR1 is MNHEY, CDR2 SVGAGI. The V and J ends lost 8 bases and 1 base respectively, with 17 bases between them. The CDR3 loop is CASSGGLNYNYGYTF. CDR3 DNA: TGTGCCAGCTCGGGGGGCCTGAACTATAACTATGGCTACACCTTC.

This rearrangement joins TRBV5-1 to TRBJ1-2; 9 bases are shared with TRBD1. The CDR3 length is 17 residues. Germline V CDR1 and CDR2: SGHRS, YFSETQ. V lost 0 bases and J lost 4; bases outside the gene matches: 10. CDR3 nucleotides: TGCGCCAGCAGCTTGGAACAGGGGGCTAATCTACCCTATGGCTACACCTTC. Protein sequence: CASSLEQGANLPYGYTF.

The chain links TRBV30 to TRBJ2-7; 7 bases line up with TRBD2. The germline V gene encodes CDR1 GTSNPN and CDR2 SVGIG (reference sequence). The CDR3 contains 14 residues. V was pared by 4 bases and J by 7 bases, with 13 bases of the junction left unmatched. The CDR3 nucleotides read TGTGCCTGGAAAGCGGGGCCCCTTGAGGGGGAGCAGTACTTC. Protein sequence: CAWKAGPLEGEQYF.

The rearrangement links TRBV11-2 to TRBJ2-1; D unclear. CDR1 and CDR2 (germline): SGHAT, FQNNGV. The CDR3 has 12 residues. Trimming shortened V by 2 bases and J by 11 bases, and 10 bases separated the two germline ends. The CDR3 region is CASSLSEAQQFF. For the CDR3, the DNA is TGTGCCAGCAGCTTAAGTGAAGCACAGCAGTTCTTC.

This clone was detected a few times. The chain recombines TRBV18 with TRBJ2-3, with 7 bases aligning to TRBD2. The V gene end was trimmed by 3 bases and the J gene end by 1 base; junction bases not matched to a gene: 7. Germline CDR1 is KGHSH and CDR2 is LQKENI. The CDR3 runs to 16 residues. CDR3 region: CASSPLAAEGTDTQYF. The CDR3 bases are TGTGCCAGCTCACCTCTAGCGGCTGAAGGCACAGATACGCAGTATTTT.

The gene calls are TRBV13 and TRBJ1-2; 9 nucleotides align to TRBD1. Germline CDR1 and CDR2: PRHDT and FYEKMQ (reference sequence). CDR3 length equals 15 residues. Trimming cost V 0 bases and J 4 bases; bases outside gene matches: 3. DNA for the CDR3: TGTGCCAGCAGCTTAGGACAGGGGGCTGGCTATGGCTACACCTTC. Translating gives CASSLGQGAGYGYTF.

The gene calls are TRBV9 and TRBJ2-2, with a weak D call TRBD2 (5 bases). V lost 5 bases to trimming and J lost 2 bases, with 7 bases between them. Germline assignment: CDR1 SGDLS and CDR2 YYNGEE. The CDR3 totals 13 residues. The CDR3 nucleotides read TGTGCCAGCAGGAGGGAAAACACCGGGGAGCTGTTTTTT. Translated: CASRRENTGELFF.

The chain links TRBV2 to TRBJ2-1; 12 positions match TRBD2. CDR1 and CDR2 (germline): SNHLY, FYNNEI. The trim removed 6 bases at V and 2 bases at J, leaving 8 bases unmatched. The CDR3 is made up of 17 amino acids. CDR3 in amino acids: CASRDRLAGAAYNEQFF. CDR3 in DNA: TGTGCCAGCAGGGATAGACTAGCGGGAGCGGCCTACAATGAGCAGTTCTTC.

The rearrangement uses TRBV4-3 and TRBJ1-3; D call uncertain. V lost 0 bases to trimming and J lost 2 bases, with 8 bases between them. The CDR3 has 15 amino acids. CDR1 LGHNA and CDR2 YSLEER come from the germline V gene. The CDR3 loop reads CASSQDGLPGNTIYF. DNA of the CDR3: TGCGCCAGCAGCCAAGATGGACTGCCTGGAAACACCATATATTTT.

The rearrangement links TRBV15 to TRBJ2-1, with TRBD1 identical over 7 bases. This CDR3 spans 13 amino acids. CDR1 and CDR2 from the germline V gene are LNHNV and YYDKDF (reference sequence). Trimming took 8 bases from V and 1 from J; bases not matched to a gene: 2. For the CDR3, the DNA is TGTGCCACCTCGGGACAGTCCTACAATGAGCAGTTCTTC. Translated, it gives CATSGQSYNEQFF.

Here the CDR3 DNA reads TGCGCCAGCAGCTGGACTAGCGGGAGTAAGAAGGGCACAGATACGCAGTATTTT. Its protein is CASSWTSGSKKGTDTQYF. The rearrangement uses TRBV5-1 and TRBJ2-3, with 13 bases aligning to TRBD2. CDR1 and CDR2 from the germline V gene are SGHRS and YFSETQ. This CDR3 region has 18 residues. The trim removed 3 bases at V and 1 base at J, leaving 8 bases unmatched.

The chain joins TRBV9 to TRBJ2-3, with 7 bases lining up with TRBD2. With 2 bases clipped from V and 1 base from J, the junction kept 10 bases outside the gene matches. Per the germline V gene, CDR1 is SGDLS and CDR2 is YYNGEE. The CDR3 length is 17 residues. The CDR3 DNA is TGTGCCAGCAGCGTTGGCCAGTGGCTAGCGGGCACAGATACGCAGTATTTT. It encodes CASSVGQWLAGTDTQYF.

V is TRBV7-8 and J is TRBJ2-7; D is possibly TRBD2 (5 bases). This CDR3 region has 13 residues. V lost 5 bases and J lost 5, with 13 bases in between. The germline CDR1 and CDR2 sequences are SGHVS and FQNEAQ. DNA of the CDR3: TGTGCCAGCAGCCATGAGGGTAGGGACGAGCAGTACTTC. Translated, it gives CASSHEGRDEQYF.

The DNA of the CDR3 is TGTGCCACCAGCGGGAGGAGAGGACCTTATGGCTACACCTTC. Its protein is CATSGRRGPYGYTF. The chain uses TRBV15 and TRBJ1-2; the D is unclear. This CDR3 has 14 amino acids. Germline CDR1 is LNHNV and CDR2 is YYDKDF (reference sequence). V was pared by 5 bases and J by 5 bases, with 15 bases between.

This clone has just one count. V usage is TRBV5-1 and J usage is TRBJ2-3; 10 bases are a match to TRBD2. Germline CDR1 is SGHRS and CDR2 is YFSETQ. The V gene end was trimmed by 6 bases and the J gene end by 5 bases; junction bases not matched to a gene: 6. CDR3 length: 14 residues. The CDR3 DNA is TGCGCCAGCAAGGCCCTAGCGGGAGAAGATACGCAGTATTTT. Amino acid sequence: CASKALAGEDTQYF.

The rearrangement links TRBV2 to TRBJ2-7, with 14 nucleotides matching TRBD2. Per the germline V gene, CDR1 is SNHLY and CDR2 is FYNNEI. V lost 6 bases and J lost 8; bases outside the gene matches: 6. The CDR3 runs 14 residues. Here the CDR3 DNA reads TGTGCCAGCAGGGGGGGACTAGCGGGAGACCAGCAGTACTTC. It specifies CASRGGLAGDQQYF.

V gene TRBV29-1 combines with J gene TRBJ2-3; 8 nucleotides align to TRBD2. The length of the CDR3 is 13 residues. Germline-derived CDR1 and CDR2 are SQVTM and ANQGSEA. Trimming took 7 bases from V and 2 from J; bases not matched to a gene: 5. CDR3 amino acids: CSGAGVATDTQYF. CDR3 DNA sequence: TGCAGCGGAGCGGGAGTGGCCACAGATACGCAGTATTTT.